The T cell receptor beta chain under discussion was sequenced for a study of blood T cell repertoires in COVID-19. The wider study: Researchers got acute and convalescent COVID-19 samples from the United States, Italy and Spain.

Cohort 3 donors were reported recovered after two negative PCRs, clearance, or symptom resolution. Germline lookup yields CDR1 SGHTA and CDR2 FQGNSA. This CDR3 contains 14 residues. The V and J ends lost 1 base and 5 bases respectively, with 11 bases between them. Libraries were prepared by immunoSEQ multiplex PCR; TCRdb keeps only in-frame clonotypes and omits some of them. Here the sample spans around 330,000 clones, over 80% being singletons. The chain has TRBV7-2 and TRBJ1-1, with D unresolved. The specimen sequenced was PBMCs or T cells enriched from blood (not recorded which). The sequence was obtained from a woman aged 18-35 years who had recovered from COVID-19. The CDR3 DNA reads TGTGCCAGCAGCTTAGTTCCTGCGGGGACTGAAGCTTTCTTT. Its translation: CASSLVPAGTEAFF.